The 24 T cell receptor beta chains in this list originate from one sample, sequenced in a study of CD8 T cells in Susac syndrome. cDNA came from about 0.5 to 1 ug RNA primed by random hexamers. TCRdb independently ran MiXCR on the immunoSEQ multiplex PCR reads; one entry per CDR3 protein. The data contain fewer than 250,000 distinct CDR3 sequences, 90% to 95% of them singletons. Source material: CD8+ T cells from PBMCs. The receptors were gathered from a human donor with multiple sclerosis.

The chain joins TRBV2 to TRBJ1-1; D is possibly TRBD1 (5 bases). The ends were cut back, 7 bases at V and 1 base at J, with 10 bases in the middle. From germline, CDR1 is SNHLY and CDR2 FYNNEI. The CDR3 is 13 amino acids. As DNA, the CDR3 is TGTGCCAGCATGCGTGGGGGGAACACTGAAGCTTTCTTT. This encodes CASMRGGNTEAFF.

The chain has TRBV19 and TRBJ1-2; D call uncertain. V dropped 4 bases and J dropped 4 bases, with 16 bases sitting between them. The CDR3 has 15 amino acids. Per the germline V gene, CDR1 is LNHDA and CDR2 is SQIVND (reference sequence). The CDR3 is CASSTSISSGYGYTF. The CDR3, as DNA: TGTGCCAGTAGTACCTCCATAAGCTCAGGCTATGGCTACACCTTC.

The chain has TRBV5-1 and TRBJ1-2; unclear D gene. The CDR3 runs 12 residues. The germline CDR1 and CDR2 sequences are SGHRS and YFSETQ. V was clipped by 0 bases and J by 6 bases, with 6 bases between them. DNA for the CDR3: TGCGCCAGCAGCTTGGTATCGGATGGCTACACCTTC. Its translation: CASSLVSDGYTF.

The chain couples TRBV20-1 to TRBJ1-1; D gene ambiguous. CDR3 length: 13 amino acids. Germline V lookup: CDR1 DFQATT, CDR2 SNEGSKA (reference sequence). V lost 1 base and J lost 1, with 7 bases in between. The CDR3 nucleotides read TGCAGTGCTAGAGGTGTCGGGAACACTGAAGCTTTCTTT. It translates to CSARGVGNTEAFF.

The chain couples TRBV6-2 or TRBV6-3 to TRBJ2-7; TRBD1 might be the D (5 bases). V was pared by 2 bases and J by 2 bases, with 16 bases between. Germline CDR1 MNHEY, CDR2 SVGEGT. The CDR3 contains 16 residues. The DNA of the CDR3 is TGTGCCAGCAGTTACGGGCAAGACAGTTTTGCCTACGAGCAGTACTTC. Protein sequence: CASSYGQDSFAYEQYF.

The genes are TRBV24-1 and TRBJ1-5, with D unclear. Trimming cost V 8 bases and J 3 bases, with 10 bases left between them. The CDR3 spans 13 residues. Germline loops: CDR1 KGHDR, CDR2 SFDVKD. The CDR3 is CATNKGYNQPQHF. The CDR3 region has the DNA TGTGCCACCAATAAAGGGTACAATCAGCCCCAGCATTTT.

In DNA form, the CDR3 reads TGTGCCAGCAGCCACGGGACGGACAGCTCCTACAATGAGCAGTTCTTC. It translates to CASSHGTDSSYNEQFF. The chain combines TRBV7-6 with TRBJ2-1; tentative D call: TRBD1 (6 bases). The V and J ends lost 5 bases and 0 bases respectively, with 14 bases between them. The V gene's germline CDR1 is SGHVS and CDR2 FNYEAQ. This CDR3 is built from 16 residues.

The CDR3 DNA is TGTGCCAGCAGCTTAGATGTAGTCCAAGAGACCCAGTACTTC. Its protein is CASSLDVVQETQYF. This rearrangement joins TRBV7-9 to TRBJ2-5, with D unclear. Germline assignment: CDR1 SEHNR and CDR2 FQNEAQ (reference sequence). Deletions cut 1 base from V and 1 base from J, with 7 bases between. The CDR3 is 14 amino acids.

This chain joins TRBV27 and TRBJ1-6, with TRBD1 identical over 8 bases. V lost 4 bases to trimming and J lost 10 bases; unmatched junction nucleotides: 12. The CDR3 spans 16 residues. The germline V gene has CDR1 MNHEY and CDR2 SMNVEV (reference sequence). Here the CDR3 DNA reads TGTGCCAGCAGTTCACAACCGGGACAGGTTCGGTCACCCCTCCACTTT. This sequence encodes CASSSQPGQVRSPLHF.

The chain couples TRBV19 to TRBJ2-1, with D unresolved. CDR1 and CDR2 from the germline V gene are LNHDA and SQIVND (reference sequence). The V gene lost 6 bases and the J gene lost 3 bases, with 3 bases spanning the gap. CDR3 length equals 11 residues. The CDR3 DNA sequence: TGTGCCAGTAGAGTCTACAATGAGCAGTTCTTC. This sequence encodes CASRVYNEQFF.

The chain's CDR3 is CASSLGQGNQPQHF. CDR3 DNA: TGTGCCAGTAGTCTCGGACAGGGGAATCAGCCCCAGCATTTT. This chain joins TRBV7-9 and TRBJ1-5; TRBD1 matches 9 bases. With V trimmed by 9 bases and J by 4 bases, 7 bases remained unmatched. Germline V gene sequence: CDR1 SEHNR, CDR2 FQNEAQ (reference sequence). There are 14 residues in the CDR3.

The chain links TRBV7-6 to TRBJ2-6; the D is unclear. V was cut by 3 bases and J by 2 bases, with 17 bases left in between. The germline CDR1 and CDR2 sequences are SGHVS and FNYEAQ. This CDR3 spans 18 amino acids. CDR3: CASSFSSDGLAGANVLTF. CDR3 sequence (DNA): TGTGCCAGCAGCTTCTCTTCGGATGGGCTAGCTGGGGCCAACGTCCTGACTTTC.

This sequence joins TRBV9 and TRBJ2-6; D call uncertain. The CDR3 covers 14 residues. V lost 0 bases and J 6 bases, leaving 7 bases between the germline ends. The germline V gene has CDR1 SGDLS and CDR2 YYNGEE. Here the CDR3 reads CASSVGGLANVLTF. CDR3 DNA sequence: TGTGCCAGCAGCGTAGGGGGTCTGGCCAACGTCCTGACTTTC.

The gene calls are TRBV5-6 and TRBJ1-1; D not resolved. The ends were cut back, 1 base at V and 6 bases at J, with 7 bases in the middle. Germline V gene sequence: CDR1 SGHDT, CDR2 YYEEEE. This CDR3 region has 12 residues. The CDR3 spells CASSLSVAEAFF. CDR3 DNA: TGTGCCAGCAGCTTGTCGGTTGCTGAAGCTTTCTTT.

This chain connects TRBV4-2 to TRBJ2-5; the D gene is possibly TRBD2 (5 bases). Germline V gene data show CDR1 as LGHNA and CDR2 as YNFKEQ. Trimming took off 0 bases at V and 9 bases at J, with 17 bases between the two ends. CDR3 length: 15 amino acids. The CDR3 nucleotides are TGTGCCAGCAGCCAAGATCTAAGCGGCCGCCCGCCCCAGTACTTC. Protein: CASSQDLSGRPPQYF.

The CDR3 is CASSGSGTEAFF. CDR3 DNA sequence: TGTGCCAGCAGCGGCAGTGGGACTGAAGCTTTCTTT. The chain joins TRBV7-9 to TRBJ1-1; D call uncertain. Germline V gene sequence: CDR1 SEHNR, CDR2 FQNEAQ (reference sequence). Trimming removed 5 bases at V and 5 bases at J, with 9 bases between. The CDR3 extends over 12 amino acids.

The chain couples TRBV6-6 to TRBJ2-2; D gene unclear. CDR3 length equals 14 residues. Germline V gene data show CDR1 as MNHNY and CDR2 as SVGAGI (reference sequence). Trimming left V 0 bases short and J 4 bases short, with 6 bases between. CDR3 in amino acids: CASSYSSRTGELFF. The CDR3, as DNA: TGTGCCAGCAGTTACTCGAGTCGCACCGGGGAGCTGTTTTTT.

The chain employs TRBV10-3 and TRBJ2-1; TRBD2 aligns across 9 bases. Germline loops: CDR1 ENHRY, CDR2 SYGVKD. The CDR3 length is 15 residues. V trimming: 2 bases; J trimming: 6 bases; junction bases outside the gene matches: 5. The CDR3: CAISEGGRAFNEQFF. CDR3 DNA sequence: TGTGCCATCAGTGAGGGCGGGAGGGCCTTCAATGAGCAGTTCTTC.

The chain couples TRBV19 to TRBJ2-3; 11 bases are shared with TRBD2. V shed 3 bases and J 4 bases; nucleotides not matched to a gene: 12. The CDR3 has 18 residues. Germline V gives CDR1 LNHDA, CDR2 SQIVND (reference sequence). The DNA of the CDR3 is TGTGCCAGTAGTATGGGTAGCGGGGGGGCGTTGAGCTCAGATACGCAGTATTTT. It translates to CASSMGSGGALSSDTQYF.

CDR3 amino acids: CASSAPGQGAETQYF. In DNA form, the CDR3 reads TGTGCCAGCAGTGCGCCGGGACAGGGGGCTGAGACCCAGTACTTC. The gene calls are TRBV25-1 and TRBJ2-5; 12 bases line up with TRBD1. The CDR3 runs 15 residues. The V and J ends lost 4 bases and 5 bases, in that order; junction bases with no gene match: 5. From germline, CDR1 is MGHDK and CDR2 SYGVNS.

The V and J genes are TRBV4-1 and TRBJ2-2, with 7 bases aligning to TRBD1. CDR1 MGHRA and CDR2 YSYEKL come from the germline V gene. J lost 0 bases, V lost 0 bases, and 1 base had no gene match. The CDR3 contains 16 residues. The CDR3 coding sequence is TGCGCCAGCAGCCAAGAACAGGGGTCGAACACCGGGGAGCTGTTTTTT. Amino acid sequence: CASSQEQGSNTGELFF.

CDR3 region: CSAREEDRAFYGYTF. The CDR3 bases are TGCAGTGCTAGAGAGGAGGACAGGGCCTTCTATGGCTACACCTTC. The chain is built from TRBV20-1 and TRBJ1-2; 8 positions agree with TRBD1. Germline values: CDR1 DFQATT, CDR2 SNEGSKA (reference sequence). V lost 0 bases to trimming and J lost 4 bases; unmatched junction nucleotides: 7. The length of the CDR3 is 15 residues.

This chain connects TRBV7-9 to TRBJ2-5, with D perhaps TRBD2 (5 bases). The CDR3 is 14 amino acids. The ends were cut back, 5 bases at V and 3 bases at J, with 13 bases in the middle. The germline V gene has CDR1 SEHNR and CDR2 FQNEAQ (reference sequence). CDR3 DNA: TGTGCCAGCAGCCCAGCCGGGGAGAAAGAGACCCAGTACTTC. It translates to CASSPAGEKETQYF.

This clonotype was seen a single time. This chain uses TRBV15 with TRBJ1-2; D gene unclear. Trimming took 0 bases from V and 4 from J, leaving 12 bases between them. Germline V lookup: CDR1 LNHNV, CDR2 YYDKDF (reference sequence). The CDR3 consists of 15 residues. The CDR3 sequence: CATSRDPAGIYGYTF. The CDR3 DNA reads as TGTGCCACCAGCAGAGACCCGGCGGGAATCTATGGCTACACCTTC.